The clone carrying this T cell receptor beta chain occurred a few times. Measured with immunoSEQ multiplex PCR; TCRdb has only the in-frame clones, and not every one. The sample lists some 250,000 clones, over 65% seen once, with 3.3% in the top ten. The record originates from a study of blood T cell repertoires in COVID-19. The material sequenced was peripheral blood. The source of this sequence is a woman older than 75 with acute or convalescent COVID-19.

The CDR3 nucleotides are TGCGCCAGCAGCGTGGGGTGGTCGGGGGAAGGGAACTATGGCTACACCTTC. Its protein product is CASSVGWSGEGNYGYTF. The chain recombines TRBV5-1 with TRBJ1-2, with D perhaps matching TRBD1 (5 bases). The CDR3 covers 17 residues. Germline CDR1 SGHRS, CDR2 YFSETQ. Between the trimmed V and J ends, which lost 4 bases and 2 bases, there was a span of 21 bases.